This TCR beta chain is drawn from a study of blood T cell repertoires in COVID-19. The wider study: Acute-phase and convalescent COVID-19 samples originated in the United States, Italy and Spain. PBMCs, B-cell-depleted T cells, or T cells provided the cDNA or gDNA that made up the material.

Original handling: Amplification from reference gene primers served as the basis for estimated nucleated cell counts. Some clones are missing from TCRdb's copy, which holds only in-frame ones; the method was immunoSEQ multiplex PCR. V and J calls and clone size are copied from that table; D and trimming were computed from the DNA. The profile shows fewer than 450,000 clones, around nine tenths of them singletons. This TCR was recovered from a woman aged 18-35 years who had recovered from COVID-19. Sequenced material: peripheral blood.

The CDR3 is CASSGDRVTPNEKLFF. CDR3 bases: TGTGCCAGCAGTGGGGACAGGGTCACTCCTAATGAAAAACTGTTTTTT. V gene TRBV2 combines with J gene TRBJ1-4; 9 bases agree with TRBD1. Germline V CDR1 and CDR2: SNHLY, FYNNEI. V dropped 4 bases and J dropped 3; count of bases not matched to a gene: 6. This CDR3 is built from 16 residues.